This section outlines one T cell receptor (beta chain) sequence together with its context. These data originate in a study of blood T cell repertoires in COVID-19. Study at large: Samples came from the United States, Italy and Spain, spanning acute and convalescent COVID-19.

Adults between about 18 and 89 years of age took part from approximately 24 US areas. Each exposed participant met a COVID-19 case in the 2 weeks preceding study entry. CDR1 and CDR2 (germline): ENHRY, SYGVKD. The ends were cut back, 4 bases at V and 3 bases at J, with 13 bases in the middle. The CDR3 has 16 residues. Method: immunoSEQ multiplex PCR; TCRdb's copy keeps in-frame clones and lacks some. The data contain approximately 220,000 clones, under 90% of them singletons. The clonotype comes from a middle-aged woman who had been exposed to COVID-19. Specimen: PBMCs or T cells enriched from blood (not recorded which). The rearrangement joins TRBV10-3 to TRBJ2-6, with D possibly being TRBD2 (6 bases). CDR3 nucleotide sequence: TGTGCCATCAGTGCGCGGGGATATAGTGGGGCCAACGTCCTGACTTTC. Its protein is CAISARGYSGANVLTF.